This record covers a single T cell receptor beta chain. No antigen is known for it. Within one base of it there is no much larger clone, and no base qualities were kept. The sample has other DNA sequences that encode this CDR3 too. Library method: the immunoSEQ multiplex PCR assay. The multiplex PCR relied on a mix of 60 forward primers for TCR Vbeta segments and 13 reverse primers for TCR Jbeta segments. A multiplex PCR assay on genomic DNA amplified the CDR3 region of rearranged TCR beta genes. The amplified TCR beta libraries were sequenced on the Illumina HiSeq System as 87-base-pair reads. The study's own analysis went as follows. Across the roughly 700 repertoires, a later analysis counted 60 million to 90 million unique TCR beta chains, 9 million to 14 million of which were shared by at least two donors. To remove PCR and sequencing errors, raw reads were error-corrected and collapsed into unique sequences using a nearest-neighbor algorithm that merged closely related sequences. Alignment of CDR3 sequences to IMGT reference sequences was used to assign V, D and J gene segments. For a sequence to be retained, at least a six-nucleotide match to both a V gene segment and a J gene segment was required. A rearrangement counted as productive if the CDR3 had no stop codons and remained in frame with V and J, and every other rearrangement counted as non-productive. CDR3 was defined according to IMGT convention as the region running from the second conserved V-encoded cysteine to the conserved J-encoded phenylalanine. Sequences without an unambiguous match to a single V gene segment were excluded from the earlier analysis of approximately 600 of the donors. In an earlier analysis of a few hundred of the donors, V segments were called functional above 56.7% productive rearrangements and were called segregating when the between-donor standard deviation exceeded 5%. A statistical classification framework was developed to diagnose cytomegalovirus status using the catalog of TCR beta chain sequences. V and J gene assignment, in a later analysis, came from comparing TCR nucleotide sequences with IMGT/GENE-DB human TR gene sequences. Using the TCRdist pipeline, a later analysis assigned CDR3 sequences along with most-parsimonious VDJ recombination scenarios. In a later analysis, every TCR beta chain was defined by the combination of its CDR3 amino acid sequence and its V-gene family, and reads without a unique V-gene family were dropped. As a way to deal with suspected cross-contamination and a sequencing artifact, a later analysis dropped hundreds of nucleotide sequences that were highly shared and had low generation probability. A later analysis calculated a clonal expansion index for each public chain from normalized within-repertoire ranks of inferred template counts. In a later analysis, generation probabilities were computed using a VDJ recombination model fitted to out-of-frame rearrangements, and the results were checked against IGoR. In a later analysis, hypergeometric tests were used to score TCR-TCR, TCR-HLA and TCR-CMV co-occurrence, with a repertoire-size bias correction applied to TCR pairs. In a later analysis, false discovery rates were estimated by permuting HLA or CMV assignments 20 times. In a later analysis, co-occurring TCRs were grouped with DBSCAN, and TCRdist sequence similarity was added when clustering was performed within HLA-allele-positive subsets. Repertoires with fewer than 30,000 or more than 120,000 public chains were left out of co-occurrence clustering, as were four to six repertoires with anomalous nucleotide sharing. TCRdb retrieved this table from immuneACCESS and kept in-frame rearrangements only. Not all clones are present; in checked studies, unresolved V genes account for under half, and no reason is known for the remainder. Clone size and V and J calls were adopted from that table, with D and trimming inferred from the DNA. Within this sample are about 150,000 clones, with less than 9.5% of them counted one time only. The ten largest clones capture 1.5% to 2% of the sample.

V is cut by 2 bases and J by 3 bases, and the space between the germline ends is 15 bases. The germline V gene (reference sequence) provides CDR1 SGHKS and CDR2 YYEKEE. From the cysteine up to the phenylalanine, the CDR3 has a length of 16 residues. The DNA shown is the 48-base CDR3, in frame from base 1. This sample stems from a study of cytomegalovirus exposure and HLA in healthy donors (dated 2017 in TCRdb). Notes on the research overall: In an earlier analysis of roughly 590 of the donors, 250 to 300 Gb of sequence data and 90 million to 120 million unique TCR beta sequences from 150 million to 200 million T cells were reported. About 280 gigabases of sequencing data and roughly 90 million unique TCR sequences were included in an early release covering roughly 600 HLA-typed donors. Of the 350 to 450 genotyped donors, over 70% fell in the genetic ancestry cluster associated with self-reported Caucasian donors. The aim of the study was to test whether cataloging public T cell receptors could identify signatures of past pathogen exposure. Using immunosequencing, the study profiled T cell repertoires from fewer than 700 subjects and related those repertoires to cytomegalovirus serostatus. In addition to the first cohort of roughly 670 subjects, a separate validation cohort of 120 different subjects was used. High-throughput TCR immunosequencing, statistical association of individual TCRs with disease status, and machine learning were combined to predict cytomegalovirus infection status. In a later analysis, previously published TCR beta repertoires from 550 to 750 donors were re-analyzed and high-resolution HLA genotyping was added so that TCR occurrence patterns could be studied. Rather than drawing on any new phenotypic data, the later analysis identified candidate immune exposures from TCR beta sequences and the way those sequences occurred across donors. An earlier analysis of more than 450 of the donors used high-throughput TCR beta sequencing to judge whether each TCR beta V gene segment behaved as functional or pseudogenic. Donor age, sex, ethnicity and CMV serostatus were compiled alongside the repertoire data. Genome-wide SNP genotypes for about three fifths of the roughly 700 donors were used in a later genetic analysis, which treated that subset as a discovery cohort. Every discovery cohort repertoire had been produced on one sequencing platform. HLA typing included class I and class II loci at four-digit resolution. The number of donors typed differed by locus, with roughly 620-630 for A, B, C, DRB1 and DQB1, roughly 520 for DQA1, 606 for DPA1, and some 440 for DPB1. Roughly five DR-DQ haplotypes were treated as single units for association and clustering because of strong linkage in the cohort. Among some 410 genotyped donors of the cohort, an average of around 240,000 unique TCR beta nucleotide sequences were sequenced per donor, around a sixth of them non-productive. Results the study describes overall, beyond this receptor: Correlated functional status among segregating V segments might reflect linkage disequilibrium, but an unknown experimental factor could not be ruled out. V-gene and J-gene trimming of TCR beta chains was associated with a missense DCLRE1C variant in a later genetic analysis, and the association was replicated in an independent cohort. Immune exposure information for the cohort was limited to CMV serostatus. In vitro tests confirmed that a few of the cytomegalovirus-associated TCR beta chains recognize cytomegalovirus antigens. According to a later analysis, parvovirus B19, influenza, CMV and Epstein-Barr virus appeared linked to several top co-occurrence clusters. Because HLA typing was missing for some donors at each locus, association tests included only the typed subset. Presence/absence analyses assumed roughly uniform sequencing depth across donors, an assumption that may not hold. According to a later analysis, most CMV-associated TCR beta chains appeared to be HLA-restricted, and the HLA associations seemed to be driven largely by CMV exposure. A later analysis found that HLA-associated TCR beta chains were more clonally expanded and had lower generation probabilities than equally common non-associated chains. Assigning TCR associations to individual alleles was difficult when HLA alleles, especially DR and DQ, strongly co-occurred. According to the authors, the approach could potentially be generalized to other disease states and immunological phenotypes. Cytomegalovirus status was reported to be diagnosed by the classifier with high specificity and sensitivity in both the original and validation cohorts. Most TCR sequences were observed very rarely across donors, whereas some public TCRs were present in many individuals. The study listed around 160 TCR beta chains as associated with cytomegalovirus. A later genetic analysis reported fewer N-insertions in productive TCRs among donors in an Asian-associated ancestry cluster than the roughly 700-donor mean. Because counts were too low, around 17 rarely observed V segments, including chromosome 9 orphons, were left out of the earlier analysis of 500 to 650 of the donors. A later analysis found that TCR association rates varied across HLA loci, with DRB1 alleles showing the most associated TCRs and HLA-C alleles the fewest. In an earlier analysis of some 540 of the donors, most TCR beta V segments appeared in productive rearrangements about 87% or about 30% of the time, broadly matching IMGT annotations. Specific HLA alleles were associated with more than 15,000 TCR beta sequences at a false discovery rate of 0.05 in a later analysis. The 87-base-pair reads could not distinguish some IMGT-functional V segments, including TRBV6-2 and TRBV6-3, so those segments were excluded. A further reported finding was that TCR beta sequences accurately predicted the HLA-A and HLA-B alleles for most subjects in the first cohort. The sequencing pipeline was judged likely to have produced a cluster of highly shared sequence variants as a technical artifact. The cohort was sequenced for TCR beta chains only, and without alpha or paired-chain data the features that could be detected were limited.

The cohort comprised more than 550 healthy bone marrow donors. All cohort members were sampled while nominally healthy, although unrecorded immune exposures were likely present. The donor tested CMV seronegative, placing the donor among the 350 or so seronegative members of the cohort. Every donor gave a peripheral blood sample, and the peripheral blood mononuclear cells from that sample were used for TCR beta sequencing. The Qiagen DNeasy Blood Extraction Kit was used to extract genomic DNA from the blood cell samples. Source material: PBMCs. The chain employs TRBV5-5 and TRBJ1-5; the D region possibly corresponds to TRBD1 (6 bases align). This sequence was found in a male donor in good health and CMV-seronegative. The sequence in DNA is TGTGCCAGCAGCTTCGGGGAGGGGACATTCAATCAGCCCCAGCATTTT. This translates into CASSFGEGTFNQPQHF. Reference TRBV5-5 and TRBJ1-5 genes cover what lies past the CDR3, so the full variable domain is DAGVTQSPTHLIKTRGQQVTLRCSPISGHKSVSWYQQVLGQGPQFIFQYYEKEERGRGNFPDRFSARQFPNYSSELNVNALLLGDSALYLCASSFGEGTFNQPQHFGDGTRLSIL.